The clone carrying this TCR beta chain has more than one count but fewer than ten. The data were taken from a study of early T cells in non-severe SARS-CoV-2 infection. Individual cDNA molecules each received unique molecular identifiers attached to them. TCRdb reprocessed the 5' RACE reads via MiXCR and lists one record per CDR3 protein. The sample lists roughly 97,000 distinct CDR3 sequences; approximately 11% were seen once. The trim removed 2 bases at V and 10 bases at J, leaving 5 bases unmatched. This CDR3 comprises 12 residues. Germline V gene lookup returns CDR1 SQVTM and CDR2 ANQGSEA. The specimen comprised whole blood, sampled at baseline. This chain connects TRBV29-1 to TRBJ1-1; 9 bases are a match to TRBD1. This TCR derives from an adult who was a healthcare worker with PCR-confirmed SARS-CoV-2 infection or an uninfected control (not recorded which). The CDR3 sequence is CSVEQPGQGAFF. DNA for the CDR3: TGCAGCGTTGAACAACCGGGACAGGGAGCTTTCTTT.